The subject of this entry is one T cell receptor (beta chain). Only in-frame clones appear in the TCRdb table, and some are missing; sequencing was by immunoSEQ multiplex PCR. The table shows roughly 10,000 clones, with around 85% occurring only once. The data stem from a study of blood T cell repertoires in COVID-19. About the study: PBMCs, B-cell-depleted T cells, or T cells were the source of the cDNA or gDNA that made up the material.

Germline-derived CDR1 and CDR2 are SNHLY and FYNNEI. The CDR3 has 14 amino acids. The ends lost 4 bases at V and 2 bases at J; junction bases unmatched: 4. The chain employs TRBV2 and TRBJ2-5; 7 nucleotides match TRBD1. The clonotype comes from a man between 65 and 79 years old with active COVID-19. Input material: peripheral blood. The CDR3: CASSVGTVQETQYF. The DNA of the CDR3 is TGTGCCAGCAGTGTTGGGACAGTTCAAGAGACCCAGTACTTC.